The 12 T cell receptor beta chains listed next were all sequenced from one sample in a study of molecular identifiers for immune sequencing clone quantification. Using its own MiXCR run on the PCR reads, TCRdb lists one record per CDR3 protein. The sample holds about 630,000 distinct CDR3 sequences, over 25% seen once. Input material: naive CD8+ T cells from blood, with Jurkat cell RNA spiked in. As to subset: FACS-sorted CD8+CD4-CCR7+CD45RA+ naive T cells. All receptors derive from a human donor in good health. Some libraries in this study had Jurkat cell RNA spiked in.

CDR3 amino acids: CASSRSWDRSYGYTF. The CDR3 nucleotides are TGCGCCAGCAGCCGATCATGGGACCGTAGCTATGGCTACACCTTC. The rearrangement joins TRBV4-3 to TRBJ1-2; D may be TRBD1 (5 bases). Germline-derived CDR1 and CDR2 are LGHNA and YSLEER. Trimming left V 4 bases short and J 4 bases short, with 16 bases between. The CDR3 contains 15 residues.

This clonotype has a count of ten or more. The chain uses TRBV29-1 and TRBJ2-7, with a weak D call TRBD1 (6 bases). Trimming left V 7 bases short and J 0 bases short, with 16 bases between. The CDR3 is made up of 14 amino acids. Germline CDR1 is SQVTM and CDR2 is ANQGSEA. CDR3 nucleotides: TGCAGCGCCTTGGCGCAGGGGAGCTCCTACGAGCAGTACTTC. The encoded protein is CSALAQGSSYEQYF.

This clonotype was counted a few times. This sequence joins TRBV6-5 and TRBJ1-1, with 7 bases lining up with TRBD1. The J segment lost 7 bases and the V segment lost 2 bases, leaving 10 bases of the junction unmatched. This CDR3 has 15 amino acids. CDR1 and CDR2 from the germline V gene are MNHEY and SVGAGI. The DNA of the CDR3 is TGTGCCAGCAGTTACCTCCAGGGGGTGGGTGTTGAAGCTTTCTTT. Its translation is CASSYLQGVGVEAFF.

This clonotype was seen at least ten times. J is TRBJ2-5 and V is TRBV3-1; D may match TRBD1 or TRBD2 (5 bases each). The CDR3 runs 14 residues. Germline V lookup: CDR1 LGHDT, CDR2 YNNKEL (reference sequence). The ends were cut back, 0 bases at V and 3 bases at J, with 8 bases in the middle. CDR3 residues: CASSQEGTKETQYF. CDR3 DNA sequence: TGTGCCAGCAGCCAAGAGGGGACCAAAGAGACCCAGTACTTC.

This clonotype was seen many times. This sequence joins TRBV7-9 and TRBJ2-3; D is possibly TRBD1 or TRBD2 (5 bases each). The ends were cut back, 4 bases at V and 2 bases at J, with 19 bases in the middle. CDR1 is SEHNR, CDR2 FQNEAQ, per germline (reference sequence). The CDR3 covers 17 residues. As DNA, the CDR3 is TGTGCCAGCAGCTCCTCCAAAATTGGGGACCTCACAGATACGCAGTATTTT. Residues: CASSSSKIGDLTDTQYF.

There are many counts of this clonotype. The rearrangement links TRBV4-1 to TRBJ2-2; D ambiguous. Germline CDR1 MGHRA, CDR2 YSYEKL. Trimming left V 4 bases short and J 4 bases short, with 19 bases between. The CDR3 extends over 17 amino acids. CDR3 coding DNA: TGCGCCAGCAGCCCCATCCCATCGATTCCTGGCACCGGGGAGCTGTTTTTT. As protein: CASSPIPSIPGTGELFF.

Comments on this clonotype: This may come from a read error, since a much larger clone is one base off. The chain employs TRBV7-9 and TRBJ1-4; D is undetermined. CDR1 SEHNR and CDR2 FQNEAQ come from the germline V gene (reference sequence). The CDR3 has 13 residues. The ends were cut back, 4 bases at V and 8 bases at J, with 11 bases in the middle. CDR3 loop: CASSYMNREKLFF. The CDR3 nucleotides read TGTGCCAGCAGCTATATGAACCGAGAAAAACTGTTTTTT.

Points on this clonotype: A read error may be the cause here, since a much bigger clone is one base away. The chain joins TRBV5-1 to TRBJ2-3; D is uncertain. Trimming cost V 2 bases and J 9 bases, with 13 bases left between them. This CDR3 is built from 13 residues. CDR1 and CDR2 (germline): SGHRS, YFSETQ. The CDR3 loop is CASSFDRMETQYF. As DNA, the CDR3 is TGCGCCAGCAGCTTTGACCGTATGGAAACGCAGTATTTT.

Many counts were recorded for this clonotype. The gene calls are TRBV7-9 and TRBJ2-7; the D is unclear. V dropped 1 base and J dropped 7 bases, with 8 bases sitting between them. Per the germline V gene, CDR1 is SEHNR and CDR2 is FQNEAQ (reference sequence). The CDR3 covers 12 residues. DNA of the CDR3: TGTGCCAGCAGCTTAGTACCGTGGGAGCAGTACTTC. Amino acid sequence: CASSLVPWEQYF.

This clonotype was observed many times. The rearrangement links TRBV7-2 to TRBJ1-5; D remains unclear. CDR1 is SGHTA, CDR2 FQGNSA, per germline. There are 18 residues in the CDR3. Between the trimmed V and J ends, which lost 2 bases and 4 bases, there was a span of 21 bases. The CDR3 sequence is CASSLSVARGQINQPQHF. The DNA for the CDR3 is TGTGCCAGCAGCTTAAGTGTTGCACGAGGGCAGATTAATCAGCCCCAGCATTTT.

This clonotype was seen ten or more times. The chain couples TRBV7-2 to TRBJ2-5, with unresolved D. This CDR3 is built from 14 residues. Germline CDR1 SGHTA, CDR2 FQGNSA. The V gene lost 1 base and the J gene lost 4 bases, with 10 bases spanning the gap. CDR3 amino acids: CASSLGLSRETQYF. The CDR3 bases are TGTGCCAGCAGCTTAGGACTTTCCCGAGAGACCCAGTACTTC.

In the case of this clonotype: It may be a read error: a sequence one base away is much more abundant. CDR3 DNA sequence: TGTGCCGGCAGCCCCCTGTTATCGGGGGGCACTGAAGCTTTCTTT. As protein: CAGSPLLSGGTEAFF. J is TRBJ1-1 and V is TRBV12-3 or TRBV12-4, with a possible D match to TRBD1 (5 bases). CDR3 length equals 15 residues.